A selection of T cell receptor beta chains follows, all from one sample in a study of CD8+CD57+ T cells in acquired aplastic anemia. TCRdb reprocessed the reads with MiXCR, giving one entry per CDR3 protein. The sample has some 170,000 distinct CDR3 sequences, roughly 43% seen once. The sample comprised sorted CD4+, CD8+, or CD8+CD57+ T cells (not recorded which) from PBMCs. These receptors originate from a human donor with aplastic anemia. CDR3s include the opening cysteine and the closing phenylalanine or tryptophan. D genes are given only for firm matches.

V	D	CDR3
TRBV10-2	TRBD2	CASRLAGANNEQFF
TRBV10-3	.	CAISRARTDTQYF
TRBV10-3	.	CAIGEASSLSTDTQHF
TRBV12-3/TRBV12-4	.	CASSGDGPNQPQHF
TRBV3-1	.	CASSQDGGFGNSPLHF
TRBV29-1	.	CSVGDTTNYGYTF
TRBV25-1	TRBD2	CASSEYGEAGNGEQYF
TRBV11-3	TRBD1	CASSQGARETQYF
TRBV7-6	TRBD1	CASSLAVGGQGPSYEQYF
TRBV7-2	TRBD1	CASSPGTGAGEETQYF
TRBV11-3	TRBD1	CASASGQGNSPLHF
TRBV18	.	CASSPIPPGGGYTF
TRBV24-1	.	CATSDPPPTGGAQYF
TRBV20-1	.	CSAAMRGNQPQHF
TRBV29-1	.	CSALGEGRTGELFF
TRBV19	TRBD1	CASSGMVRGRDGYTF
TRBV15	.	CATSRTQGTEAFF
TRBV4-2	TRBD2	CASSQDGGLAGGYEQYF
TRBV12-3/TRBV12-4	TRBD1	CASSLRDRGNSPLHF
TRBV9	.	CASSVGGNDNQPQHF
TRBV4-2	.	CASSQDWGSQPQHF
TRBV20-1	.	CSAPVGPSTDTQYF
TRBV11-2	TRBD1	CASSLRGLGNTQYF
TRBV7-8	.	CASSSVYNEQFF
TRBV19	.	CASSILSEATEAFF
TRBV29-1	TRBD2	CSVGTSGGAWQETQYF
TRBV15	TRBD1	CATSSSDRGYNEQFF
TRBV20-1	.	CSGLGASTDTQYF
TRBV12-3/TRBV12-4	.	CASRLHDNEQFF
TRBV10-3	.	CAISGAGTGNSPLHF
TRBV6-4	.	CASSDSAGRKGYTF
TRBV19	.	CASSHPPGQGLGEQYF
TRBV12-3/TRBV12-4	.	CASSLGQASESPLHF
TRBV12-3/TRBV12-4	.	CASRPAGRRQYF
TRBV12-3/TRBV12-4	TRBD1	CASSYRGQGTGEQYF
TRBV7-9	.	CASSSLTTNSEAFF
TRBV10-2	TRBD2	CASSEGTTTYEQYF
TRBV20-1	.	CSAYNYEQYF
TRBV20-1	.	CSADLGSLNYGYTF
TRBV19	TRBD1	CASSFRTGANYGYTF
TRBV20-1	TRBD1	CSANRGRETQYF
TRBV20-1	.	CRLGRSDSYNEQFF
TRBV6-5	TRBD1	CASSYFVTGAVDYGYTF
TRBV20-1	TRBD2	CSARDSKRGIMDEQFF
TRBV18	.	CASSPGYFGGNNEQFF
TRBV6-1	TRBD1	CASSEADRGVVYEQYF
TRBV7-8	.	CASSWTRGKDEQFF
TRBV6-5	TRBD2	CASSYSLAGDVETQYF
TRBV9	TRBD1	CASSVGGQEAFF
TRBV4-3	.	CASSQDRRAHEQYF